This T cell receptor beta chain was identified during a study of human T cells and chemical hapten exposure. Study in general: The study sensitized with 2% DPC on a roughly 2 cm by roughly 2 cm patch of upper inner arm skin. Slight volume differences across pooled libraries mainly accounted for varying per-sample TCR yields. General study findings and limits: Expanded TCR counts at PT1 were positively correlated with the patch test score.

Noted time point: patch test 1, 2 weeks after DPC sensitization. The treatment here: therapeutic diphenylcyclopropenone sensitization with weekly scalp DPC. From the RACE reads, TCRdb called clonotypes with MiXCR, one entry per CDR3 protein. The table has 95,000 to 130,000 distinct CDR3 sequences, 9% to 13% seen once. On this clonotype: What it recognizes is unknown.

CDR1 and CDR2 (germline): LNHDA, SQIVND (reference sequence). This CDR3 region has 13 residues. Deletions cut 7 bases from V and 7 bases from J, with 16 bases between. This specimen was whole blood, taken in connection with sensitization to the hapten diphenylcyclopropenone (DPC). The clonotype comes from a woman in her forties or fifties with alopecia areata. Some clones in this sample may be carry-over from other donors' samples. The gene calls are TRBV19 and TRBJ1-1; D uncertain. CDR3: CASTLNGRGEAFF. CDR3 DNA sequence: TGTGCCAGTACCCTGAACGGCCGAGGTGAAGCTTTCTTT.